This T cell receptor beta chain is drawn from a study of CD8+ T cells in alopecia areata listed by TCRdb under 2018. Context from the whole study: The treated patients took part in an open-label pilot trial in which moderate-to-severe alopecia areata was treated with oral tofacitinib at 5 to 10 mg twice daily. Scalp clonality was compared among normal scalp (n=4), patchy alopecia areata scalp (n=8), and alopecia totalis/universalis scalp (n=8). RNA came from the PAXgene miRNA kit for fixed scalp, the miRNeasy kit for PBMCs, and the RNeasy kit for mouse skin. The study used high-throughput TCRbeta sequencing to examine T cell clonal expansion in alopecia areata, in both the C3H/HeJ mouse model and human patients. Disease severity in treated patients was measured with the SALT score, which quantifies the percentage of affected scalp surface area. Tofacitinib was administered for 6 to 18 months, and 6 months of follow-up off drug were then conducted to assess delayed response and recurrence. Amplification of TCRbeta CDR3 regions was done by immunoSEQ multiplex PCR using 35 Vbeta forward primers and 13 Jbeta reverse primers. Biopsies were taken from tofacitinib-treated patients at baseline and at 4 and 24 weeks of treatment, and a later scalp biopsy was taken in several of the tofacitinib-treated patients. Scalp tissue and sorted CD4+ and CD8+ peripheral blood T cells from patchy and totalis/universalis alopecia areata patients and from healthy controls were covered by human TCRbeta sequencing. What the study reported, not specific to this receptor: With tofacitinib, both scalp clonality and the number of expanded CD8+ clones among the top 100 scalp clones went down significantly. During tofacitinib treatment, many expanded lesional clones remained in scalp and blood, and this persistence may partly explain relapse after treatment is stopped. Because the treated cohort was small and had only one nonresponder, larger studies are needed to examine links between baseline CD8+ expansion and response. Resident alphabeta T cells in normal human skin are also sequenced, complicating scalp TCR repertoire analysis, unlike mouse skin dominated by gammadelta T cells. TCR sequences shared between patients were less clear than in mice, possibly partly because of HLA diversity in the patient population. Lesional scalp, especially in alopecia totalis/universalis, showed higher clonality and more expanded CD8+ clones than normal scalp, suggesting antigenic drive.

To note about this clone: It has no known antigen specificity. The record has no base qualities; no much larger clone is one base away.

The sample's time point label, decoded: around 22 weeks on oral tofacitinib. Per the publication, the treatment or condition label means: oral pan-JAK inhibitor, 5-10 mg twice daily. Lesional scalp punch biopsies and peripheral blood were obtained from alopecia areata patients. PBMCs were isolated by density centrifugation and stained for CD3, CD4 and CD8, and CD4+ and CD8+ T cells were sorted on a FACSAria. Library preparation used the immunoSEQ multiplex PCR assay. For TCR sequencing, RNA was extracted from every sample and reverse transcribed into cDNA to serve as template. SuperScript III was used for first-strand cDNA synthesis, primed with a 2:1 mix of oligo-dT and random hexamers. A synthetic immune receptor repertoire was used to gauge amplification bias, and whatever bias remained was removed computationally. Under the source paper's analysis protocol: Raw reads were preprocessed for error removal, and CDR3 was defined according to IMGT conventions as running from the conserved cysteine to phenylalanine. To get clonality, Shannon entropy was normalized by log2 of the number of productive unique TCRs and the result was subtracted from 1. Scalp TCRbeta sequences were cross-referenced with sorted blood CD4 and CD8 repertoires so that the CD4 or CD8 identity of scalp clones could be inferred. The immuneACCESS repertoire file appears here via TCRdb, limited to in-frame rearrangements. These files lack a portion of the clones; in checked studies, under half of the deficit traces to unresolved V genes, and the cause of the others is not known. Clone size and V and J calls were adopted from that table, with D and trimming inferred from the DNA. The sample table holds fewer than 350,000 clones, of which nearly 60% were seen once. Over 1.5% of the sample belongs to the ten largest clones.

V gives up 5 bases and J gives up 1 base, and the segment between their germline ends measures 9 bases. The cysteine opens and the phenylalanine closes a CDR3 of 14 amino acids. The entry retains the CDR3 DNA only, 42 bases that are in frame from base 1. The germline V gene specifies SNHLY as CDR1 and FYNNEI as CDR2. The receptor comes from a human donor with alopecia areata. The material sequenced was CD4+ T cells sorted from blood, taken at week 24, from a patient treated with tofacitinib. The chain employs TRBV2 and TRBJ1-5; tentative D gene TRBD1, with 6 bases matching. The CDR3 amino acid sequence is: CASSLGASNQPQHF. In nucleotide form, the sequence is TGTGCCAGCAGTCTGGGGGCGAGCAATCAGCCCCAGCATTTT.